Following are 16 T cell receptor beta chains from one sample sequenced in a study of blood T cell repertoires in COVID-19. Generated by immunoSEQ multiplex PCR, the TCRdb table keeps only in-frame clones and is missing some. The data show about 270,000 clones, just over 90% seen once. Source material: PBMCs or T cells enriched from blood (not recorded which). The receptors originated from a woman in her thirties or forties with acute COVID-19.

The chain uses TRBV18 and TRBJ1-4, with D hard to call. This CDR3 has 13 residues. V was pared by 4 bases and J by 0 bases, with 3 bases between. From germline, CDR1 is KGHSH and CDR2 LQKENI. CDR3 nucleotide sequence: TGTGCCAGCTCACTCACAACTAATGAAAAACTGTTTTTT. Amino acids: CASSLTTNEKLFF.

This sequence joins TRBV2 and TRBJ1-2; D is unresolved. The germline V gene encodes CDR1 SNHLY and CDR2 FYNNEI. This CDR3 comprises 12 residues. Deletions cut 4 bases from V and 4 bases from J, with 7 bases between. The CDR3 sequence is CASSASTYGYTF. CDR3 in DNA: TGTGCCAGCAGTGCGAGCACCTATGGCTACACCTTC.

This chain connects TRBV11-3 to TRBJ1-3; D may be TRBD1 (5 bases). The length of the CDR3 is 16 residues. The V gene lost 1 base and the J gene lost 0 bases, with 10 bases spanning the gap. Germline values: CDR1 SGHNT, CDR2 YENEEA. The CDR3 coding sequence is TGTGCCAGCAGCTTAGTACAGGCTTACTCTGGAAACACCATATATTTT. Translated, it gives CASSLVQAYSGNTIYF.

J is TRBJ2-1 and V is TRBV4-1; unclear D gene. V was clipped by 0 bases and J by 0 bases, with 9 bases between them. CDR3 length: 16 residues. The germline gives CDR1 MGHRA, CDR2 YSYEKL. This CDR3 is CASSQDLPSSYNEQFF. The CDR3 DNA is TGCGCCAGCAGCCAAGATTTGCCTAGCTCCTACAATGAGCAGTTCTTC.

CDR3 nucleotides: TGTGCCACCAGCAGAGTACAGGGTGGCAATCAGCCCCAGCATTTT. Amino acid sequence: CATSRVQGGNQPQHF. The chain carries TRBV15 and TRBJ1-5; a possible D gene is TRBD1 (6 bases). CDR1 is LNHNV and CDR2 is YYDKDF in the germline V gene (reference sequence). The CDR3 is made up of 15 amino acids. Between the trimmed V and J ends, which lost 1 base and 2 bases, there was a span of 9 bases. Based on the CDR3 plus reference TRBV15 and TRBJ1-5, the full variable domain is DAMVIQNPRYQVTQFGKPVTLSCSQTLNHNVMYWYQQKSSQAPKLLFHYYDKDFNNEADTPDNFQSRRPNTSFCFLDIRSPGLGDTAMYLCATSRVQGGNQPQHFGDGTRLSIL.

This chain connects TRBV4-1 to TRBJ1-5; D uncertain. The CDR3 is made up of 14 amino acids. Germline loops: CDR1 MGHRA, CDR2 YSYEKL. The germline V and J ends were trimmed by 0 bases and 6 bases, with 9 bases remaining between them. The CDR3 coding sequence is TGCGCCAGCAGCCAAGATGAGGGAAGTCAGCCCCAGCATTTT. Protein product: CASSQDEGSQPQHF.

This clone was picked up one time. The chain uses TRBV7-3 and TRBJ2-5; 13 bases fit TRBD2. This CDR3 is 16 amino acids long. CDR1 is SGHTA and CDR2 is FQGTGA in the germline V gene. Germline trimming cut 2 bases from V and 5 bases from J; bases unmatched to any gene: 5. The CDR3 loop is CASSLGLAGAQETQYF. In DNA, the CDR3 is TGTGCCAGCAGCTTAGGACTAGCGGGAGCACAGGAGACCCAGTACTTC.

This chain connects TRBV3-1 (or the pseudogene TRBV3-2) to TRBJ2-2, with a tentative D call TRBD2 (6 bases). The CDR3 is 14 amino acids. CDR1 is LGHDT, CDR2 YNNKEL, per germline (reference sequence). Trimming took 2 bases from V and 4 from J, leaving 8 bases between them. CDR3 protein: CASSQLGGTGELFF. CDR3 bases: TGTGCCAGCAGCCAATTGGGGGGCACCGGGGAGCTGTTTTTT.

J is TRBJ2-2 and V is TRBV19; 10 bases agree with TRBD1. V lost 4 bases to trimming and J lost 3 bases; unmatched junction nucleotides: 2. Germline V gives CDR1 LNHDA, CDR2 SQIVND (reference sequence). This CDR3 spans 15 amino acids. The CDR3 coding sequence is TGTGCCAGTAGTAGACAGGGGGCGGACACCGGGGAGCTGTTTTTT. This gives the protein CASSRQGADTGELFF.

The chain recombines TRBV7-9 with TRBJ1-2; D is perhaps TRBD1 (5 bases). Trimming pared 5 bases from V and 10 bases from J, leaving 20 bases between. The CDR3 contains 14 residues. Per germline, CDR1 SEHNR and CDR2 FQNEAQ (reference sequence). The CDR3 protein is CASSLPGGEGVYTF. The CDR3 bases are TGTGCCAGCAGCCTCCCGGGGGGGGAGGGTGTCTACACCTTC.

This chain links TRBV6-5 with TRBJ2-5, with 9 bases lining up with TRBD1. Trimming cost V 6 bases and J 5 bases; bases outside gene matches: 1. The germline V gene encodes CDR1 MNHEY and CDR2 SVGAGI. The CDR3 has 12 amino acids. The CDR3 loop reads CASRGTGETQYF. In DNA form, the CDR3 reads TGTGCCAGCAGAGGGACAGGGGAGACCCAGTACTTC.

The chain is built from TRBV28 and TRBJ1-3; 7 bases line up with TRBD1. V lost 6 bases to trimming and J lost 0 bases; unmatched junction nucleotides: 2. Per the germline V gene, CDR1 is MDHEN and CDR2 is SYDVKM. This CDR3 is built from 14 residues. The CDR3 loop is CASRDRPSGNTIYF. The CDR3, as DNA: TGTGCCAGCAGGGACAGGCCCTCTGGAAACACCATATATTTT.

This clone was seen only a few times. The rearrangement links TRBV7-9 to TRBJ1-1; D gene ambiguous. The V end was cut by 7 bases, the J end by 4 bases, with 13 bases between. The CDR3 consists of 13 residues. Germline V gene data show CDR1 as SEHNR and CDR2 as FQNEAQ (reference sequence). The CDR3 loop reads CASKLGVGTEAFF. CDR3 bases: TGTGCCAGCAAACTCGGGGTAGGCACTGAAGCTTTCTTT.

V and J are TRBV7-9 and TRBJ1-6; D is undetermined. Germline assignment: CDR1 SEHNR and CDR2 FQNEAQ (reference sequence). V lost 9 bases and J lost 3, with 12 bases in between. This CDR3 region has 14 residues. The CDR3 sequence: CASSQVLYNSPLHF. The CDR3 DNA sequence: TGTGCCAGTTCTCAGGTGCTCTATAATTCACCCCTCCACTTT.

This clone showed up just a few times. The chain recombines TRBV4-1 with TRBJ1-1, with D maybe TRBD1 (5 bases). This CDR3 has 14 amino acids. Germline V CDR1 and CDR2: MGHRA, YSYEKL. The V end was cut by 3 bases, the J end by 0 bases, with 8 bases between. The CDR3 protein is CASSQTTVNTEAFF. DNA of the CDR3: TGCGCCAGCAGCCAGACGACAGTGAACACTGAAGCTTTCTTT.

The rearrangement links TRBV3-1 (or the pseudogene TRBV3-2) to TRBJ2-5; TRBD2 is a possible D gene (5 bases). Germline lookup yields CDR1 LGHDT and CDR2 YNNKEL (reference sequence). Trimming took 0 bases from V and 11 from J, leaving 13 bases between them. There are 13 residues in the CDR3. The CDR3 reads CASSQDGLDPQYF. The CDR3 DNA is TGTGCCAGCAGCCAAGATGGACTGGACCCACAGTACTTC.